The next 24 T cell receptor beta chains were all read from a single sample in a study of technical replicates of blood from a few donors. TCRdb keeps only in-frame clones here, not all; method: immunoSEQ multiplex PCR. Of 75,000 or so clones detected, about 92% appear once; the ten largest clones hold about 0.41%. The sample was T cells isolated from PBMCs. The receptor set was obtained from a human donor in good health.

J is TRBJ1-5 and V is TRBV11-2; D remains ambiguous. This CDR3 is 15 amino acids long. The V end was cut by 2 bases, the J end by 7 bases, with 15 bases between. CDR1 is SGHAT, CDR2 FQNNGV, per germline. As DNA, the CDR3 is TGTGCCAGCAGCTTAATGGCGACTGCCCAACAGCCCCAGCATTTT. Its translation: CASSLMATAQQPQHF.

In DNA, the CDR3 is TGCGCCAGCCTGGGGACAGGCGGGACCTCTTGCTATGGCTACACCTTC. The encoded protein is CASLGTGGTSCYGYTF. V and J are TRBV23-1 and TRBJ1-2, with TRBD1 matching over 8 bases. TRBV23-1 is an ORF for which the function is uncertain. CDR3 size: 16 residues. The J segment lost 4 bases and the V segment lost 8 bases, leaving 15 bases of the junction unmatched.

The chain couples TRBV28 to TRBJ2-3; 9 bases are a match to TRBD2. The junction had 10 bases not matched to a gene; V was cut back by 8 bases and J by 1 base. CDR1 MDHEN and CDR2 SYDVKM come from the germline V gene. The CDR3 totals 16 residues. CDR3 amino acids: CASYQGGGRGTDTQYF. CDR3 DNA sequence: TGTGCCAGCTACCAGGGGGGCGGGAGGGGCACAGATACGCAGTATTTT.

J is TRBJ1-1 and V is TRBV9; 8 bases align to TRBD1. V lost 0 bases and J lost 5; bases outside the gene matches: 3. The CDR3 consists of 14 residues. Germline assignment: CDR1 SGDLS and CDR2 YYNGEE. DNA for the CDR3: TGTGCCAGCAGCGTAGATGGGGACAGGACTGAAGCTTTCTTT. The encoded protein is CASSVDGDRTEAFF.

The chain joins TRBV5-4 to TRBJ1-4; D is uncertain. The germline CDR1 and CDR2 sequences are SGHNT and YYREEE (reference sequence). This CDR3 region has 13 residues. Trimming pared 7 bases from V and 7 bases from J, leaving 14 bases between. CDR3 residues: CASGWTGSEKLFF. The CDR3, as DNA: TGTGCCAGCGGATGGACGGGGAGTGAAAAACTGTTTTTT.

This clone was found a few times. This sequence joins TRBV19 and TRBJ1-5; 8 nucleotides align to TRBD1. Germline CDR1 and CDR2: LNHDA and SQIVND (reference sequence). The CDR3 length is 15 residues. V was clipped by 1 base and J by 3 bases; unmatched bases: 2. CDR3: CASSIGTGNNQPQHF. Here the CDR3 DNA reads TGTGCCAGTAGTATAGGGACAGGGAACAATCAGCCCCAGCATTTT.

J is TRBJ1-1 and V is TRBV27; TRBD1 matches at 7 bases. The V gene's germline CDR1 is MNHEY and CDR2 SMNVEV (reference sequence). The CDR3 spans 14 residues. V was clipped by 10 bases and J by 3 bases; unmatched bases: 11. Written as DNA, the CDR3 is TGTGCCACTACATACTCGGGACAGTACACTGAAGCTTTCTTT. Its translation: CATTYSGQYTEAFF.

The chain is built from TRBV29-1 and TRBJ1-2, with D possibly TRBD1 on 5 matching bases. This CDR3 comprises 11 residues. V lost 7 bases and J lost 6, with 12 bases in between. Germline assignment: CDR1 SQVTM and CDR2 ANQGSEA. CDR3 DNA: TGCAGCGCCTTAATCAGGGATGGCTACACCTTC. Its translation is CSALIRDGYTF. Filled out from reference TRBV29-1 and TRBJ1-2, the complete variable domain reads SAVISQKPSRDICQRGTSLTIQCQVDSQVTMMFWYRQQPGQSLTLIATANQGSEATYESGFVIDKFPISRPNLTFSTLTVSNMSPEDSSIYLCSALIRDGYTFGSGTRLTVV.

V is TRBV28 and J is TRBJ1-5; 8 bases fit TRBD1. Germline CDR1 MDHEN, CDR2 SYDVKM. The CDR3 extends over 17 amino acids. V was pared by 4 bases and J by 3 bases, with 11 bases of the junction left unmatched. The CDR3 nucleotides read TGTGCCAGCAGTTCCCCGCAGGGGGCTGTGTACAATCAGCCCCAGCATTTT. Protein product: CASSSPQGAVYNQPQHF.

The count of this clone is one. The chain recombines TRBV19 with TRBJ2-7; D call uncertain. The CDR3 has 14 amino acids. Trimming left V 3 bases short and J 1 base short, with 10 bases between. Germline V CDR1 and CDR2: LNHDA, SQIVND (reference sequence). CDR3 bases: TGTGCCAGTAGTATGCCAGGTATTTCCTACGAGCAGTACTTC. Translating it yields CASSMPGISYEQYF.

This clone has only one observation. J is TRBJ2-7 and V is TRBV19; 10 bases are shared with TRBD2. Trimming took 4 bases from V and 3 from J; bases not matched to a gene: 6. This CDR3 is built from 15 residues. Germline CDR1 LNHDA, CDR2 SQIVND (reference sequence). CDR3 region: CASSKELAGLYEQYF. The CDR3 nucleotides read TGTGCCAGTAGTAAGGAACTAGCGGGGCTCTACGAGCAGTACTTC.

The CDR3, as DNA: TGTGCCAGCAGCTTCCTTGAACAGTCCTACGAGCAGTACTTC. It codes for CASSFLEQSYEQYF. The genes are TRBV7-8 and TRBJ2-7; D is uncertain. The germline V gene encodes CDR1 SGHVS and CDR2 FQNEAQ. V was pared by 3 bases and J by 1 base, with 10 bases between. The CDR3 has 14 amino acids.

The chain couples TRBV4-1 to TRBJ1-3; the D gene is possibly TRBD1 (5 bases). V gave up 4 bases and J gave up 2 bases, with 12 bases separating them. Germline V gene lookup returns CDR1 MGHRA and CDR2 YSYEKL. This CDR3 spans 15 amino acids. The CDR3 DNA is TGCGCCAGCAGCCGGATCAGGGTCGCTGGAAACACCATATATTTT. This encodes CASSRIRVAGNTIYF.

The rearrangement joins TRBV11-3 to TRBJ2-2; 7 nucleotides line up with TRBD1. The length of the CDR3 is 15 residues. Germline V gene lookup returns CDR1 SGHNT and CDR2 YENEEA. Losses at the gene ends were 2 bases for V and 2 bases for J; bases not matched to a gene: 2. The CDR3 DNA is TGTGCCAGCAGCTTAAACAGGGGCAACACCGGGGAGCTGTTTTTT. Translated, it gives CASSLNRGNTGELFF.

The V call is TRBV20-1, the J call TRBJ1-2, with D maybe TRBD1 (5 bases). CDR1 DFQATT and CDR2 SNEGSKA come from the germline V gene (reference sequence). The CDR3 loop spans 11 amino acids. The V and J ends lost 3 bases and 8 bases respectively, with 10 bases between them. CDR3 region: CSARGGVGYTF. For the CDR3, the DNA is TGCAGTGCTAGGGGAGGGGTCGGCTACACCTTC.

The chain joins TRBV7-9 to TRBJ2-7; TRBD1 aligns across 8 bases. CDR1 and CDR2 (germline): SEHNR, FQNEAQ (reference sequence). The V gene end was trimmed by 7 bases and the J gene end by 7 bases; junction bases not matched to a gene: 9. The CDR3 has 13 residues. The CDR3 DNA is TGTGCCAGCACCAGGACAGGGAGATGGGAGCAGTACTTC. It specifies CASTRTGRWEQYF.

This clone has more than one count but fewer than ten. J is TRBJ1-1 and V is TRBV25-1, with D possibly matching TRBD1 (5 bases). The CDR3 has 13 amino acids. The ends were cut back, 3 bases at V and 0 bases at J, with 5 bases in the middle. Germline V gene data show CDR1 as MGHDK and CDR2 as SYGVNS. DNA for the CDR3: TGTGCCAGCAGTGACAGGGTGAACACTGAAGCTTTCTTT. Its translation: CASSDRVNTEAFF.

The CDR3 loop is CASSLGQNYGYTF. CDR3 DNA sequence: TGTGCCAGCAGTTTAGGGCAGAACTATGGCTACACCTTC. The chain links TRBV28 to TRBJ1-2; D gene unclear. The CDR3 covers 13 residues. Per the germline V gene, CDR1 is MDHEN and CDR2 is SYDVKM. V was shortened by 2 bases and J by 2 bases, with 6 bases between the two germline ends.

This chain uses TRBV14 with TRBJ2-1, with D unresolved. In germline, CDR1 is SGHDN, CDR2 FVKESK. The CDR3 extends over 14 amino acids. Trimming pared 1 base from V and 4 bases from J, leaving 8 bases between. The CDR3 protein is CASSQVSVYNEQFF. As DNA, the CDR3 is TGTGCCAGCAGCCAAGTTTCGGTATACAATGAGCAGTTCTTC.

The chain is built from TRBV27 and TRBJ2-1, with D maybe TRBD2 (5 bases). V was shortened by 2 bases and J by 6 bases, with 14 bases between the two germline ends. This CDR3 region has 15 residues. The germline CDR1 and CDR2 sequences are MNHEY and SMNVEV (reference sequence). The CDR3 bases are TGTGCCAGCAGTTTAACTAGTCAGTTAGGCAATGAGCAGTTCTTC. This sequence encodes CASSLTSQLGNEQFF.

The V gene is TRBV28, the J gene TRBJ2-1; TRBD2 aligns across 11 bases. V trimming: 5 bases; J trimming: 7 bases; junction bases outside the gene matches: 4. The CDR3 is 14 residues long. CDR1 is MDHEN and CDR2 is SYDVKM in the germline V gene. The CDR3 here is CASSRLAGMNEQFF. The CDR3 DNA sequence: TGTGCCAGCAGTCGACTAGCGGGAATGAATGAGCAGTTCTTC. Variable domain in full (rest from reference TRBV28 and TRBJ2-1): DVKVTQSSRYLVKRTGEKVFLECVQDMDHENMFWYRQDPGLGLRLIYFSYDVKMKEKGDIPEGYSVSREKKERFSLILESASTNQTSMYLCASSRLAGMNEQFFGPGTRLTVL.

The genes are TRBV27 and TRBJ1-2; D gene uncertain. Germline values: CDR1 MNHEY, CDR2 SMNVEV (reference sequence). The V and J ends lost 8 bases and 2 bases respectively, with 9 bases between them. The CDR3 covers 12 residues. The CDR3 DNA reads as TGTGCCAGCGGTACGGGGAACTATGGCTACACCTTC. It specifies CASGTGNYGYTF.

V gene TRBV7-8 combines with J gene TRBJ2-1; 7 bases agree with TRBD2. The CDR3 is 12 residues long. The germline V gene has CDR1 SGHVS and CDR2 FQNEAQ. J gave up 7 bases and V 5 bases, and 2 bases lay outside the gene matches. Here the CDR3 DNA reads TGTGCCAGCAGCATTAGCGGGAATGAGCAGTTCTTC. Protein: CASSISGNEQFF.

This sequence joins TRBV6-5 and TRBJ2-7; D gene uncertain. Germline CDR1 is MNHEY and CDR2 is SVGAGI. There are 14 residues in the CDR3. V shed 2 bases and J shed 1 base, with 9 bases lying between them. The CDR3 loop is CASSYGDSSYEQYF. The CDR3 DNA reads TGTGCCAGCAGTTACGGAGATTCGTCCTACGAGCAGTACTTC.